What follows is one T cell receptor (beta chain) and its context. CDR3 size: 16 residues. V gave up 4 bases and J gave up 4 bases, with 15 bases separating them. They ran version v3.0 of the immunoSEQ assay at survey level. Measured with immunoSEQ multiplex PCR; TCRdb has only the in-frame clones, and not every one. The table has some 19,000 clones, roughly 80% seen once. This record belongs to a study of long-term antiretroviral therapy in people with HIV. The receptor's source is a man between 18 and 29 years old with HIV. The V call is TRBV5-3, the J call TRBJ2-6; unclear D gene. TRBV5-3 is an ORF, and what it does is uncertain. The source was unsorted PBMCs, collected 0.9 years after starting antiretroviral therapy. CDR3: CARSRLWMAGANVLTF. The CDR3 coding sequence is TGTGCCAGAAGCCGCCTGTGGATGGCAGGGGCCAACGTCCTGACTTTC.